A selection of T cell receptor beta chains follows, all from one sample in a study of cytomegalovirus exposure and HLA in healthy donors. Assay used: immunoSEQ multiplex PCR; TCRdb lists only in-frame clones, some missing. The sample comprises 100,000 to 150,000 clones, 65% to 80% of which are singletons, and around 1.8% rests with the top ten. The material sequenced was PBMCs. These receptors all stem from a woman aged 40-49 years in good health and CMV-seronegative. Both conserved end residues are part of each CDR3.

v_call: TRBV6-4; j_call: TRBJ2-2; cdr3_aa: CASTPGDTGELFF
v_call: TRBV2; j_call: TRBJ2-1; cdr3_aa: CASGSDNEQFF
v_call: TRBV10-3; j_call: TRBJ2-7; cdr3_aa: CAITMGQGGEQYF
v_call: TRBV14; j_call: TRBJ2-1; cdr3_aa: CASSPRSYNEQFF
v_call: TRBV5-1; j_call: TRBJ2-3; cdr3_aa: CASSLFDRGTDTQYF
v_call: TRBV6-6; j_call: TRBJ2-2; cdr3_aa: CASSYVGAGTGELFF
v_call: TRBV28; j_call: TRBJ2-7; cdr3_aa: CASSLLGTSGSYEQYF
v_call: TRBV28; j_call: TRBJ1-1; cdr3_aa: CASSLTGQGEAFF
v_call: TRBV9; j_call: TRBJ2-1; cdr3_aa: CASSSTGGRGNEQFF
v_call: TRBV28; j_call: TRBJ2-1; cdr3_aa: CASSPLGQGARNEQFF
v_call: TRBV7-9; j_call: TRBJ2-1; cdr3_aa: CASSQGNWVDNEQFF
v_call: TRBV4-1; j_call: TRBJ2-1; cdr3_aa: CASSQDGPSGSYNEQFF
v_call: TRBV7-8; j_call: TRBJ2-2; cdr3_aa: CAEEPRGTRTGELFF
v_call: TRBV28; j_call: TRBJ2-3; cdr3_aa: CASSSPTSLIDTQYF
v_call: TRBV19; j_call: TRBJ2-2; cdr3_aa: CASSWGGLAGLELFF
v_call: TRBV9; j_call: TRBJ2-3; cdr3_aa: CASSTTSGGHRTDTQYF
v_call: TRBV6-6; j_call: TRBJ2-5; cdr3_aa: CASSTGTSLQETQYF
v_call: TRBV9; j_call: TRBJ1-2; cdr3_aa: CASSPRTRDPYGYTF
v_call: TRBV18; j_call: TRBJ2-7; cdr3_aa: CASSRAGGSSYEQYF
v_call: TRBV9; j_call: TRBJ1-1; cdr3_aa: CASSESTGLDTEAFF
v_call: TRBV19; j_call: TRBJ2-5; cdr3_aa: CASSTQKGETQYF
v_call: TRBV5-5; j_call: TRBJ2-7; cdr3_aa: CASSPTPTGKYEQYF